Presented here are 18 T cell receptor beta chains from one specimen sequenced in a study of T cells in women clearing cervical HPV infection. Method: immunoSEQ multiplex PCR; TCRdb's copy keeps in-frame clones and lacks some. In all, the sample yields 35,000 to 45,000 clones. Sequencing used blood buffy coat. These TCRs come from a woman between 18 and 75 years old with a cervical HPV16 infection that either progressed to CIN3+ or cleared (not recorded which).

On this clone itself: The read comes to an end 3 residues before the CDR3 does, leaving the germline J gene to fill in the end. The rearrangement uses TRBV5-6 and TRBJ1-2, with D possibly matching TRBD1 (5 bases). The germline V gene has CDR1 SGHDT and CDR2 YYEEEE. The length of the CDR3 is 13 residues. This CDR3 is CASSSWAGERYTF. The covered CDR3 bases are TGTGCCAGCAGCTCCTGGGCGGGGGAACGG. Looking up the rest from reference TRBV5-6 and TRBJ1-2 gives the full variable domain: DAGVTQSPTHLIKTRGQQVTLRCSPKSGHDTVSWYQQALGQGPQFIFQYYEEEERQRGNFPDRFSGHQFPNYSSELNVNALLLGDSALYLCASSSWAGERYTFGSGTRLTVV.

The CDR3 bases that were read are TGCAGTGCTAGGGGACAGGGGGTCTCCTATAATTCACCG. Translation gives CSARGQGVSYNSP. The CDR3, in full, reads CSARGQGVSYNSPLFF. V usage is TRBV20-1 and J usage is TRBJ2-2; 11 bases align to TRBD1. The CDR3 end lies 3 residues beyond the end of the read and is filled in from the germline J gene. Germline V gives CDR1 DFQATT, CDR2 SNEGSKA (reference sequence). CDR3 length: 16 amino acids.

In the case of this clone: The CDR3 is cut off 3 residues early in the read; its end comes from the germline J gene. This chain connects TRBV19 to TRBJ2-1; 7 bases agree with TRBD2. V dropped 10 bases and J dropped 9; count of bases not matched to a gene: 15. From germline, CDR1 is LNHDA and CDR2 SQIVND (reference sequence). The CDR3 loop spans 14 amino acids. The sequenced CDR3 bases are TGTGCCACCCAAGGACTAGGGGCTCCATTTGAG. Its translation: CATQGLGAPFE. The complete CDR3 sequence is CATQGLGAPFEQFF.

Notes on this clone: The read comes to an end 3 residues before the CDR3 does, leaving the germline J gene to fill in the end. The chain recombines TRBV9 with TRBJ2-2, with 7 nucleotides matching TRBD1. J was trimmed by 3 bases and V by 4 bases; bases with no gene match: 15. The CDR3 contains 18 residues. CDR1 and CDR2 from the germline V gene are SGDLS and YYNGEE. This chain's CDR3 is CASSPSPGGTRDTGELFF. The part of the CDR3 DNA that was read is TGTGCCAGCAGCCCCTCGCCAGGGGGTACTCGGGACACCGGGGAG.

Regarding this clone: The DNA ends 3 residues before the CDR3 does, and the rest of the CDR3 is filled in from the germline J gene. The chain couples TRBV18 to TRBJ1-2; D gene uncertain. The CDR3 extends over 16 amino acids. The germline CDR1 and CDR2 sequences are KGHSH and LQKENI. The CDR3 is CASSPVGGGRAGDYTF. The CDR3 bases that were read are TGTGCCAGCTCACCGGTTGGTGGCGGGAGGGCCGGTGAC.

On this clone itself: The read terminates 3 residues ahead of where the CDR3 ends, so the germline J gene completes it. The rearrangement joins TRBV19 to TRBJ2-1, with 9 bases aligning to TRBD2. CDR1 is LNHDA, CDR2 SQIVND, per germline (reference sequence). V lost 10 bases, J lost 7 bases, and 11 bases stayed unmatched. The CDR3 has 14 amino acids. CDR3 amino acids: CATKGGRARNEQFF. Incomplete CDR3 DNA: TGTGCCACCAAGGGCGGGAGGGCCCGTAATGAG.

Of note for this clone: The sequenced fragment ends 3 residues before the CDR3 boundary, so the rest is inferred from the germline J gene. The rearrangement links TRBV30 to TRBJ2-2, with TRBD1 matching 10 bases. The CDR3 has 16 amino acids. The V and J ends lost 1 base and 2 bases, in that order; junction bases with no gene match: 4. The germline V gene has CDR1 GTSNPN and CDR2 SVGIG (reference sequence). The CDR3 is CAWSAWTGGNTGELFF. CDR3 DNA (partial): TGTGCCTGGAGTGCCTGGACAGGGGGTAACACCGGGGAG.

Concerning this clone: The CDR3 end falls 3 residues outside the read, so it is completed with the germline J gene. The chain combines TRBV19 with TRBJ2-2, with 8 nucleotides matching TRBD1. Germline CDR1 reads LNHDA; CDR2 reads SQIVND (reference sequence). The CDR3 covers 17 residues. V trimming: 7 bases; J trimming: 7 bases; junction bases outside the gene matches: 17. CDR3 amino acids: CASTVSTGAFSDGELFF. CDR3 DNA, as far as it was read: TGTGCCAGTACTGTATCGACAGGGGCCTTTTCGGACGGGGAG.

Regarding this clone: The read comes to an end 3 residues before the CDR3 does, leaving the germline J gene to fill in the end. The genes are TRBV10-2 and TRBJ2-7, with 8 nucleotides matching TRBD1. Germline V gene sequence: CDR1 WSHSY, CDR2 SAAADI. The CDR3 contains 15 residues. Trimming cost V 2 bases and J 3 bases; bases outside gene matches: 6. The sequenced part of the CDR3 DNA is TGCGCCAGCAGTGAGCCCCCCGACAGGGGCTACGAG. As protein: CASSEPPDRGYE. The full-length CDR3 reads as CASSEPPDRGYEQYF.

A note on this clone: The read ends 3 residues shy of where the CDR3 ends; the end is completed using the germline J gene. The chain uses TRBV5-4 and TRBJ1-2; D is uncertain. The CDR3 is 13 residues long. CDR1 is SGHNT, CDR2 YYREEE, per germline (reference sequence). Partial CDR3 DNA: TGTGCCAGCAGCCAAGCGTTAGACCCGGGC. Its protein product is CASSQALDPG. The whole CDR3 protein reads CASSQALDPGYTF.

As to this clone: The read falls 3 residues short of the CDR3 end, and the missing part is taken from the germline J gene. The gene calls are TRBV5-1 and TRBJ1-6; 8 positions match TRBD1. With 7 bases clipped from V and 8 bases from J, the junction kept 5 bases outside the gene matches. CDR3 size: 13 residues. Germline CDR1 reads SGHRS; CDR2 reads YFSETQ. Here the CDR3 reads CASRAGGDSPLHF. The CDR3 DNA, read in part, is TGCGCCAGCCGGGCAGGGGGCGATTCACCC.

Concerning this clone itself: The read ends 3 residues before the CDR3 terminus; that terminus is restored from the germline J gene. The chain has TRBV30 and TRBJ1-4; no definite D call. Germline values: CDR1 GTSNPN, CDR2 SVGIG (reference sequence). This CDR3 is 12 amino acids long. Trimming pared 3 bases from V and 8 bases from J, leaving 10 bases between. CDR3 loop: CAWRPGGEKLFF. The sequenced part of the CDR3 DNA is TGTGCCTGGAGGCCAGGCGGGGAAAAA.

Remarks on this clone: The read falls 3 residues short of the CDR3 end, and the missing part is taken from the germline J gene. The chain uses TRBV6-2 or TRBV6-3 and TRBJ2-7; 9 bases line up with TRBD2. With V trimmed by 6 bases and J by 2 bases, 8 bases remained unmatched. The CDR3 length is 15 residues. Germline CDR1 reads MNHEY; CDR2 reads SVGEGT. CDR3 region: CASSPLTSGAYEQYF. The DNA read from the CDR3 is TGTGCCAGCAGCCCTTTGACTAGCGGAGCCTACGAG.

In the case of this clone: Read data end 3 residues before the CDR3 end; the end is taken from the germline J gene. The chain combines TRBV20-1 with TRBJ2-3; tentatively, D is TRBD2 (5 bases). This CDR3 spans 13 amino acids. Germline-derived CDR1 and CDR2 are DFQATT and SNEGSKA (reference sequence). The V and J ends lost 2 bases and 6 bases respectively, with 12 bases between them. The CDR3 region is CSARTASWDTQYF. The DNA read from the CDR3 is TGCAGTGCTAGAACGGCTAGCTGGGATACG.

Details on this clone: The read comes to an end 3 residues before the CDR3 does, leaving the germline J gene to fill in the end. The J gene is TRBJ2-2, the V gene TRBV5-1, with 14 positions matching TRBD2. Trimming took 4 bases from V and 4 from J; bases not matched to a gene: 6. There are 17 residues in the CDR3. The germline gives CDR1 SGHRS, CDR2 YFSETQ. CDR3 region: CASSPGTSGGGTGELFF. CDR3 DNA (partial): TGCGCCAGCAGCCCGGGGACTAGCGGGGGAGGCACCGGGGAG.

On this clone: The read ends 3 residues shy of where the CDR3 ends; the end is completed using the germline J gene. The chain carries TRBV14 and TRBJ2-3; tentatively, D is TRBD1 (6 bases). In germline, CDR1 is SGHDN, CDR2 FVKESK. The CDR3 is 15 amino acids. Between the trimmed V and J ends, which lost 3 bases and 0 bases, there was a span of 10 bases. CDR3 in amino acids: CASSQYRDSTDTQYF. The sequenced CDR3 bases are TGTGCCAGCAGCCAGTACAGGGATAGCACAGATACG.

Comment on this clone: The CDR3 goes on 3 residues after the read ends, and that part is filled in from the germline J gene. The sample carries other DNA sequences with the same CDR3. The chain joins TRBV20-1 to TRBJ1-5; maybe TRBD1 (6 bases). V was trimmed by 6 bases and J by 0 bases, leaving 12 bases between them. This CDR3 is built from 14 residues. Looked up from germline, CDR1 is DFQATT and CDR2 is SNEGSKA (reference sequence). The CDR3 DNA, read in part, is TGCAGTGCCTCGAGGACAGATAGCAATCAGCCC. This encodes CSASRTDSNQP. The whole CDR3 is CSASRTDSNQPQHF.

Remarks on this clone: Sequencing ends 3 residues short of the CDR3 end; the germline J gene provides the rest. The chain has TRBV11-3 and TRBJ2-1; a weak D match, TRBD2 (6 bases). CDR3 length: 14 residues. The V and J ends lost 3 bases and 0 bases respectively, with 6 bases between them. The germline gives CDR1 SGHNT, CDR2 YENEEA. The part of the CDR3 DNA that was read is TGTGCCAGCAGCTTGGGACTCTCCTACAATGAG. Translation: CASSLGLSYNE. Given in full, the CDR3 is CASSLGLSYNEQFF.